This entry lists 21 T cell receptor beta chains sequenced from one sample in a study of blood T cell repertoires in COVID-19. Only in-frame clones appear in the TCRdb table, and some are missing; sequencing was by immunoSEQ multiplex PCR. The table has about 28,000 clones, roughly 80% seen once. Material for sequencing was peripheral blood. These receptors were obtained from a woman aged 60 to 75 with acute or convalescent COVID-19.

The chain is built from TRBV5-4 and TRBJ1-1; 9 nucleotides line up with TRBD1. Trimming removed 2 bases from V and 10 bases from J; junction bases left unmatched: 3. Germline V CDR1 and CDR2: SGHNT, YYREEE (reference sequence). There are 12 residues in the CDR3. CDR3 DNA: TGTGCCAGCAGCTTACAGGGGGCGCGAGCTTTCTTT. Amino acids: CASSLQGARAFF.

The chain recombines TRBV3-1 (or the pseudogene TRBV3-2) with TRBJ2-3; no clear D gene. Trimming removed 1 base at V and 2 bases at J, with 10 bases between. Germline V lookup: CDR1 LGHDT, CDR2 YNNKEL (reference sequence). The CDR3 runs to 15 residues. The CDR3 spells CASSQVLSVTDTQYF. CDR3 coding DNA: TGTGCCAGCAGCCAAGTTCTGTCGGTCACAGATACGCAGTATTTT.

The CDR3 spells CASREGGAGNQPQHF. As DNA, the CDR3 is TGTGCCAGCAGGGAGGGGGGGGCCGGCAATCAGCCCCAGCATTTT. V and J are TRBV7-2 and TRBJ1-5, with D maybe TRBD1 (6 bases). Germline V gene lookup returns CDR1 SGHTA and CDR2 FQGNSA. V was clipped by 6 bases and J by 2 bases, with 14 bases between them. CDR3 length equals 15 residues.

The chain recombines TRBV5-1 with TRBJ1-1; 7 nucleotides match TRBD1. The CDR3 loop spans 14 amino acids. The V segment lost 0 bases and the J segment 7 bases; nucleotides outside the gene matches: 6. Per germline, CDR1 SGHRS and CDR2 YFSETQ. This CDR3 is CASSLAGGRFEAFF. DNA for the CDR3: TGCGCCAGCAGCTTGGCAGGGGGGCGGTTTGAAGCTTTCTTT.

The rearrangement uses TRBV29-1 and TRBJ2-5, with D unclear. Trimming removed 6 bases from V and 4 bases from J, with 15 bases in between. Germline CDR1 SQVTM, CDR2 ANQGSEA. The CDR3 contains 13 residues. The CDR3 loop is CSVPFVPSETQYF. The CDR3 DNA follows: TGCAGCGTCCCTTTCGTCCCCTCAGAGACCCAGTACTTC.

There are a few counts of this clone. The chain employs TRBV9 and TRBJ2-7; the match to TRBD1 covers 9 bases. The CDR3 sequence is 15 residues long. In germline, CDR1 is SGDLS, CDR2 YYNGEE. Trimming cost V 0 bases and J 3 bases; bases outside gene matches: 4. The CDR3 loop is CASSVVPDRGYEQYF. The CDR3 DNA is TGTGCCAGCAGCGTAGTTCCGGACAGGGGCTACGAGCAGTACTTC.

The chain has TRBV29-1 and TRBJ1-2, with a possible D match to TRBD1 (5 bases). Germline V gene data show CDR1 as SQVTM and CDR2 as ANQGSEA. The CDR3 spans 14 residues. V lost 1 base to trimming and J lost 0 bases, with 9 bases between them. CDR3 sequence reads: CSVEGQGPNYGYTF. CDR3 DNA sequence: TGCAGCGTTGAAGGGCAGGGCCCTAACTATGGCTACACCTTC.

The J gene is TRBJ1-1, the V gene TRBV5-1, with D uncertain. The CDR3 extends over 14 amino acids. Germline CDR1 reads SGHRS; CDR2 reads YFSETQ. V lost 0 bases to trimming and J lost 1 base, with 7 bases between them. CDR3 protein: CASSLGSPNTEAFF. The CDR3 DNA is TGCGCCAGCAGCTTGGGGAGCCCGAACACTGAAGCTTTCTTT.

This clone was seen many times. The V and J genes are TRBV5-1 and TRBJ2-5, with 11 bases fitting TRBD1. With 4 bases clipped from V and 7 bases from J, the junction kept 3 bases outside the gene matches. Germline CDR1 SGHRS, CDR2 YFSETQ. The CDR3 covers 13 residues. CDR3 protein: CASSVGQGGTQYF. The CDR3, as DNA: TGCGCCAGCAGCGTGGGACAGGGGGGGACCCAGTACTTC.

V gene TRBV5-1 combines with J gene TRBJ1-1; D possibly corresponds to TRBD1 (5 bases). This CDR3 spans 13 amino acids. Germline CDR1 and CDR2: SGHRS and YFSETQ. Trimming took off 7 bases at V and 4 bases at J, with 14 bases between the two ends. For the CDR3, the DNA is TGCGCCAGCGTAGGGGTGCAGGGCACTGAAGCTTTCTTT. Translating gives CASVGVQGTEAFF.

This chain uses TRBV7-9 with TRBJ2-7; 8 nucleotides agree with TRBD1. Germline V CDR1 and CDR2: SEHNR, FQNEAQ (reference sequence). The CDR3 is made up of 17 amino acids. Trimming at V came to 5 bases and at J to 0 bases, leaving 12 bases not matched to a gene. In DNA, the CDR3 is TGTGCCAGCAGCCCCAGGGAACAGGGGGTTTACTCCTACGAGCAGTACTTC. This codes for CASSPREQGVYSYEQYF.

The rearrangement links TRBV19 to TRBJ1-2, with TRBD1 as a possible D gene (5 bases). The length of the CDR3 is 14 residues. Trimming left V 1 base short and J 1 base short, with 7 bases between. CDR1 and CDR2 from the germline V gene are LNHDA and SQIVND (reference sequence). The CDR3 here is CASSIAGGNYGYTF. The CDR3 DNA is TGTGCCAGTAGTATAGCCGGGGGTAACTATGGCTACACCTTC.

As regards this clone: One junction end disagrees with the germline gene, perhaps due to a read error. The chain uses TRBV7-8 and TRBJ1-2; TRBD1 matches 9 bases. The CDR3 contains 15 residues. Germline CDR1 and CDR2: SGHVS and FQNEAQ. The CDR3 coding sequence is TGTGCCAGCAGCGCAGCCCTCCGGACAGGGGATGGATACACCTTC. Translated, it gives CASSAALRTGDGYTF.

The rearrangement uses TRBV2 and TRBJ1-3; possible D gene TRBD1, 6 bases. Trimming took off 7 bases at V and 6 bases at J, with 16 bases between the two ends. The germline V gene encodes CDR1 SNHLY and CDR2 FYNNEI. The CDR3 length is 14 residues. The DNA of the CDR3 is TGTGCCAGCACTTTGGGGGCAAATAAAAACACCATATATTTT. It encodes CASTLGANKNTIYF.

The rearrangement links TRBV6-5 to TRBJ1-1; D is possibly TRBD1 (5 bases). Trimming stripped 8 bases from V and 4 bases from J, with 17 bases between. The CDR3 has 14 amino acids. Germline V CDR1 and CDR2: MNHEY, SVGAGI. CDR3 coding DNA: TGTGCCAGCCTCTGGGGGGAGGGGCCCACTGAAGCTTTCTTT. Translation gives CASLWGEGPTEAFF.

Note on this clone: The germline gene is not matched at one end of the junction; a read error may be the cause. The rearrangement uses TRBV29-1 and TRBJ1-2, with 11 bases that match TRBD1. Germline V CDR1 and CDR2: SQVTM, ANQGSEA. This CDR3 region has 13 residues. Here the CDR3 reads CSVEGQGAGGYTF. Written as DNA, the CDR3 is TGCAGCGTCGAAGGACAGGGGGCCGGCGGCTACACCTTC.

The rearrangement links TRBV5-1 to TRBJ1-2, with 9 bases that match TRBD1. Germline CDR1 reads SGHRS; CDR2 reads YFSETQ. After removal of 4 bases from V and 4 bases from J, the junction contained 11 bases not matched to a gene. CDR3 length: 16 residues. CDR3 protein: CASSPSTGGAFYGYTF. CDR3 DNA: TGCGCCAGCAGCCCGTCTACAGGGGGCGCTTTCTATGGCTACACCTTC.

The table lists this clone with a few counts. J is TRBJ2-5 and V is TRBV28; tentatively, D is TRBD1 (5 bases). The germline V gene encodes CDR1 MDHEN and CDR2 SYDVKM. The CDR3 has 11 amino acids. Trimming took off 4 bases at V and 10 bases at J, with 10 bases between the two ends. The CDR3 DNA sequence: TGTGCCAGCAGTTCGCCAGGGATCCAGTACTTC. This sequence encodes CASSSPGIQYF.

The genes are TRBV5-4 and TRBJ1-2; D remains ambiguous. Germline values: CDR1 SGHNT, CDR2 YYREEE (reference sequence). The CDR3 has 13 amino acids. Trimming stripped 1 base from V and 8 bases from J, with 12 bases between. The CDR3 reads CASSLSWAGGYTF. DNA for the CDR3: TGTGCCAGCAGCTTGTCGTGGGCCGGAGGCTACACCTTC.

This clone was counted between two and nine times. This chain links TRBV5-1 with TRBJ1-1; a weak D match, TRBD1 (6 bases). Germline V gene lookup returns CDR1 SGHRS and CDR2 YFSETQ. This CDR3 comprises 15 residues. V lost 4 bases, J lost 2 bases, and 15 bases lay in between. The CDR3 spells CASSIRDNINTEAFF. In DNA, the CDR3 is TGCGCCAGCAGCATCCGGGACAACATAAACACTGAAGCTTTCTTT.

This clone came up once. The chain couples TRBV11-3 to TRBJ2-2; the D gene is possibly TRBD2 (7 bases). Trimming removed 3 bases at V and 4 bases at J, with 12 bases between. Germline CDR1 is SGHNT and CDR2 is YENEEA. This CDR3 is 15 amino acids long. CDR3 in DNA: TGTGCCAGCAGCTTCGCTGCGGGGGCCACCGGGGAGCTGTTTTTT. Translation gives CASSFAAGATGELFF. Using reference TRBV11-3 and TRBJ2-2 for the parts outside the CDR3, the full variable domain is EAGVVQSPRYKIIEKKQPVAFWCNPISGHNTLYWYLQNLGQGPELLIRYENEEAVDDSQLPKDRFSAERLKGVDSTLKIQPAELGDSAVYLCASSFAAGATGELFFGEGSRLTVL.